Here is one TCR beta chain with its context. Sequencing was performed with immunoSEQ multiplex PCR; in TCRdb, only in-frame clones are kept and a portion is missing. The sample includes some 200,000 clones, 70% to 90% of them seen just once. This sample was included in a study of blood T cell repertoires in COVID-19. The CDR3 has 14 amino acids. Trimming removed 6 bases from V and 5 bases from J, with 15 bases in between. Germline V gene sequence: CDR1 MNHEY, CDR2 SVGEGT. The gene calls are TRBV6-2 or TRBV6-3 and TRBJ2-3; D not resolved. Input material: PBMCs or T cells enriched from blood (not recorded which). The TCR sequence derives from a woman between 40 and 55 years old with acute COVID-19. CDR3 residues: CASSLPTVRDTQYF. CDR3 coding DNA: TGTGCCAGCAGCCTCCCCACAGTGAGAGATACGCAGTATTTT.